One sample yielded the 27 T cell receptor beta chains listed below, sequenced in a study of blood T cells in healthy people across ages. Combining a sample-barcoded 5' primer with a J-beta primer mix, a second PCR ran for roughly 6 to 12 cycles. TCRdb redid the calling of the 5' RACE reads with MiXCR, one entry per CDR3 protein. The repertoire holds 850,000 or so distinct CDR3 sequences, with about 28% as singletons. The specimen sequenced was blood. These receptors came from a woman of 80 years or more in good health.

This clonotype has a count of ten or more. The chain is built from TRBV6-1 and TRBJ2-7, with D unclear. The CDR3 loop spans 12 amino acids. V lost 2 bases, J lost 5 bases, and 7 bases lay in between. The germline V gene encodes CDR1 MNHNS and CDR2 SASEGT. CDR3: CASSELVNEQYF. Here the CDR3 DNA reads TGTGCCAGCAGTGAATTGGTAAACGAGCAGTACTTC.

This clonotype was counted between two and nine times. The genes are TRBV11-2 and TRBJ1-1; no firm D call. The CDR3 runs 16 residues. Germline V gives CDR1 SGHAT, CDR2 FQNNGV. The V and J ends lost 3 bases and 1 base respectively, with 15 bases between them. CDR3 sequence: CASSFPSGRKNTEAFF. In DNA, the CDR3 is TGTGCCAGCAGCTTCCCCTCCGGTCGGAAGAACACTGAAGCTTTCTTT.

This clonotype came up many times. This chain joins TRBV3-1 and TRBJ2-7; 9 nucleotides match TRBD2. The junction had 4 bases not matched to a gene; V was cut back by 3 bases and J by 1 base. Germline V gives CDR1 LGHDT, CDR2 YNNKEL (reference sequence). The CDR3 has 15 residues. CDR3 loop: CASSHSGGQSYEQYF. CDR3 in DNA: TGTGCCAGCAGCCACAGCGGGGGGCAGTCCTACGAGCAGTACTTC.

Remarks on this clonotype: A read error is possible here, since a much larger clone lies one base away. The V call is TRBV10-3, the J call TRBJ1-1; D unresolved. The CDR3 runs to 13 residues. Germline V CDR1 and CDR2: ENHRY, SYGVKD. The V and J ends lost 4 bases and 4 bases respectively, with 10 bases between them. This chain's CDR3 is CAISGGLSTEAFF. Here the CDR3 DNA reads TGTGCCATCAGTGGGGGTTTGAGCACTGAAGCTTTCTTT.

The J gene is TRBJ1-4, the V gene TRBV7-2, with D perhaps matching TRBD1 (5 bases). This CDR3 contains 15 residues. Germline lookup yields CDR1 SGHTA and CDR2 FQGNSA. Between the trimmed V and J ends, which lost 5 bases and 4 bases, there was a span of 14 bases. In DNA, the CDR3 is TGTGCCAGCAGCCAAAACGGACAAGATAATGAAAAACTGTTTTTT. Amino acids: CASSQNGQDNEKLFF.

This clonotype occurred a few times. V and J are TRBV7-2 and TRBJ1-6, with D uncertain. Germline loops: CDR1 SGHTA, CDR2 FQGNSA. The CDR3 sequence is 12 residues long. Between the trimmed V and J ends, which lost 5 bases and 14 bases, there was a span of 13 bases. The CDR3 here is CASSANRRSLHF. CDR3 in DNA: TGTGCCAGCAGCGCGAACCGTCGGTCCCTCCACTTT.

In this sample, this clonotype turned up many times. The V call is TRBV6-1, the J call TRBJ2-1; D possibly uses TRBD1 or TRBD2 (6 bases each). Germline V gene sequence: CDR1 MNHNS, CDR2 SASEGT. Trimming stripped 2 bases from V and 2 bases from J, with 10 bases between. The CDR3 has 15 amino acids. The CDR3 here is CASSEQRGAYNEQFF. The CDR3, as DNA: TGTGCCAGCAGTGAACAGAGGGGGGCCTACAATGAGCAGTTCTTC.

This clonotype was seen ten or more times. The chain carries TRBV10-3 and TRBJ2-7; D may be TRBD2 (5 bases). Germline CDR1 reads ENHRY; CDR2 reads SYGVKD. The V end was cut by 2 bases, the J end by 4 bases, with 12 bases between. This CDR3 contains 14 residues. CDR3 DNA: TGTGCCATCAGTGAGAGCCTAGAGGGATACGAGCAGTACTTC. Protein product: CAISESLEGYEQYF.

The V gene is TRBV4-3, the J gene TRBJ1-6; weak D call: TRBD1 (5 bases). Trimming removed 1 base from V and 9 bases from J, with 16 bases in between. This CDR3 comprises 16 residues. Germline V lookup: CDR1 LGHNA, CDR2 YSLEER. CDR3 DNA sequence: TGCGCCAGCAGCCAAGGGGACCGGGGTATTCTTTCACCCCTCCACTTT. This gives the protein CASSQGDRGILSPLHF.

The chain is built from TRBV12-3 or TRBV12-4 and TRBJ1-5; D gene unclear. V lost 6 bases, J lost 5 bases, and 32 bases lay in between. CDR3 length: 20 amino acids. The CDR3 DNA is TGTGCCAGCAGCCGACACCAAATACGTCGGGAGAGAATGGGCTATCAGCCCCAGCATTTT. Translating it yields CASSRHQIRRERMGYQPQHF.

To note about this clonotype: A much larger clone lies a single base off, so this may be a read error. The chain carries TRBV5-1 and TRBJ2-3; D is ambiguous. Germline-derived CDR1 and CDR2 are SGHRS and YFSETQ. The CDR3 consists of 12 residues. V was pared by 5 bases and J by 5 bases, with 9 bases between. CDR3 nucleotide sequence: TGCGCCAGCAGTTTCGCTTTAGATACGCAGTATTTT. The encoded protein is CASSFALDTQYF.

Regarding this clonotype: One end of the junction varies from germline; a read error may be responsible. The chain has TRBV7-9 and TRBJ1-4; D is perhaps TRBD1 (6 bases). The CDR3 has 15 residues. The germline CDR1 and CDR2 sequences are SEHNR and FQNEAQ (reference sequence). The CDR3 loop is CASSSQGHHNGKLFF. CDR3 coding DNA: TGTGCCAGCAGCTCACAGGGACACCATAATGGAAAACTGTTTTTT.

On this clonotype: A read error is possible here, since a much larger clone lies one base away. DNA for the CDR3: TGTGCCAGCAGCCGGGACAATAACTATGGCTACACCTTC. Its translation is CASSRDNNYGYTF. The chain joins TRBV12-3 or TRBV12-4 to TRBJ1-2; a possible D gene is TRBD1 (6 bases). Trimming left V 6 bases short and J 1 base short, with 9 bases between. This CDR3 contains 13 residues.

This chain links TRBV7-8 with TRBJ1-5; the match to TRBD1 covers 10 bases. This CDR3 has 16 residues. Germline assignment: CDR1 SGHVS and CDR2 FQNEAQ. The ends lost 3 bases at V and 4 bases at J; junction bases unmatched: 6. In DNA form, the CDR3 reads TGTGCCAGCAGCTTTGGGGACAGGGGATTGAATCAGCCCCAGCATTTT. Translation: CASSFGDRGLNQPQHF. The complete variable domain, with remaining parts taken from reference TRBV7-8 and TRBJ1-5, reads GAGVSQSPRYKVAKRGQDVALRCDPISGHVSLFWYQQALGQGPEFLTYFQNEAQLDKSGLPSDRFFAERPEGSVSTLKIQRTQQEDSAVYLCASSFGDRGLNQPQHFGDGTRLSIL.

Concerning this clonotype: This CDR3 fails to terminate in the conserved phenylalanine or tryptophan, so it likely reflects a read error. The J gene is TRBJ1-5, the V gene TRBV7-2, with TRBD1 as a possible D gene (5 bases). Deletions cut 5 bases from V and 3 bases from J, with 14 bases between. Per the germline V gene, CDR1 is SGHTA and CDR2 is FQGNSA. The length of the CDR3 is 15 residues. This CDR3 reads CASSRDPGHNQPQHC. CDR3 nucleotides: TGTGCCAGCAGCAGGGACCCGGGGCACAATCAGCCCCAGCATTGT.

This clonotype was counted at least ten times. V and J are TRBV7-9 and TRBJ1-1; 7 bases match TRBD1. Trimming cost V 3 bases and J 4 bases; bases outside gene matches: 2. The CDR3 length is 13 residues. In germline, CDR1 is SEHNR, CDR2 FQNEAQ (reference sequence). Written as DNA, the CDR3 is TGTGCCAGCAGCTTGACAGGGACCACTGAAGCTTTCTTT. It specifies CASSLTGTTEAFF.

This sequence joins TRBV6-2 or TRBV6-3 and TRBJ2-7, with TRBD2 matching 12 bases. The CDR3 totals 14 residues. Germline CDR1 is MNHEY and CDR2 is SVGEGT. V lost 6 bases, J lost 6 bases, and 6 bases stayed unmatched. The CDR3 spells CASSLGLAGLEQYF. DNA of the CDR3: TGTGCCAGCAGCCTTGGACTAGCGGGACTCGAGCAGTACTTC.

This clonotype was counted a few times. The CDR3: CASSLGGLSNYGYTF. CDR3 bases: TGTGCCAGCAGCTTAGGAGGGCTTTCTAACTATGGCTACACCTTC. The chain uses TRBV7-8 and TRBJ1-2; D remains ambiguous. The germline gives CDR1 SGHVS, CDR2 FQNEAQ. The V end lost 1 base, the J end lost 0 bases, and 9 bases lay between the germline ends. The CDR3 sequence is 15 residues long.

Many counts were recorded for this clonotype. This sequence joins TRBV5-1 and TRBJ2-5; D unresolved. The germline gives CDR1 SGHRS, CDR2 YFSETQ. V gave up 5 bases and J gave up 5 bases, with 13 bases separating them. The CDR3 loop spans 13 amino acids. The CDR3 DNA reads as TGCGCCAGCAGTCGAACCTTGGGGGAGACCCAGTACTTC. Its translation: CASSRTLGETQYF.

Only a few counts were recorded for this clonotype. A much larger clone lies a single base off, so this may be a read error. The chain combines TRBV7-2 with TRBJ2-6; 9 bases line up with TRBD2. CDR3 length equals 15 residues. Germline lookup yields CDR1 SGHTA and CDR2 FQGNSA. CDR3 sequence reads: CASSPTSGGANVRTF. DNA of the CDR3: TGTGCCAGCAGCCCGACTAGCGGTGGGGCCAACGTCCGGACTTTC.

This clonotype was counted at least ten times. The J gene is TRBJ1-4, the V gene TRBV6-2 or TRBV6-3; D is possibly TRBD1 (6 bases). The CDR3 totals 15 residues. The germline V and J ends were trimmed by 2 bases and 8 bases, with 15 bases remaining between them. Per the germline V gene, CDR1 is MNHEY and CDR2 is SVGEGT. Here the CDR3 reads CASSYGSAGEEKLFF. The DNA for the CDR3 is TGTGCCAGCAGTTACGGGTCGGCAGGGGAGGAAAAACTGTTTTTT.

A remark on this clonotype: A single base separates this from a much larger clone, so it may be a read error. The rearrangement uses TRBV7-2 and TRBJ2-4, with D possibly being TRBD2 (7 bases). The end of the DNA fits TRBJ2-5 better, so the J call may be wrong. Germline CDR1 SGHTA, CDR2 FQGNSA. The CDR3 extends over 15 amino acids. The CDR3 region is CAGSLGGGGRETQYF. DNA of the CDR3: TGTGCCGGCAGCTTAGGAGGGGGGGGGCGGGAGACCCAGTACTTC.

The chain links TRBV5-1 to TRBJ2-2, with TRBD1 identical over 8 bases. Trimming at V came to 5 bases and at J to 0 bases, leaving 3 bases not matched to a gene. The CDR3 has 15 residues. Germline V gives CDR1 SGHRS, CDR2 YFSETQ. CDR3 sequence reads: CASRQQGANTGELFF. Here the CDR3 DNA reads TGCGCCAGCAGGCAACAGGGGGCGAACACCGGGGAGCTGTTTTTT. Together with reference TRBV5-1 and TRBJ2-2, the CDR3 gives the full variable domain: KAGVTQTPRYLIKTRGQQVTLSCSPISGHRSVSWYQQTPGQGLQFLFEYFSETQRNKGNFPGRFSGRQFSNSRSEMNVSTLELGDSALYLCASRQQGANTGELFFGEGSRLTVL.

This clonotype was counted many times. The gene calls are TRBV7-9 and TRBJ1-5; the D is unclear. CDR1 SEHNR and CDR2 FQNEAQ come from the germline V gene (reference sequence). The CDR3 has 14 amino acids. Trimming pared 1 base from V and 0 bases from J, leaving 4 bases between. CDR3 sequence reads: CASSLEFSNQPQHF. CDR3 nucleotides: TGTGCCAGCAGCTTAGAGTTTAGCAATCAGCCCCAGCATTTT.

Details on this clonotype: A much larger clone differs by one base, so this may be a read error. This rearrangement joins TRBV7-9 to TRBJ2-7; D gene unclear. Trimming shortened V by 2 bases and J by 7 bases, and 9 bases separated the two germline ends. The CDR3 extends over 12 amino acids. The V gene's germline CDR1 is SEHNR and CDR2 FQNEAQ (reference sequence). The CDR3 nucleotides are TGTGCCAGCAGCTTATTTATCAATGAGCAGTACTTC. Protein sequence: CASSLFINEQYF.

This clonotype occurred many times. The J gene is TRBJ2-7, the V gene TRBV3-1, with 8 bases aligning to TRBD2. The CDR3 extends over 14 amino acids. Germline V CDR1 and CDR2: LGHDT, YNNKEL (reference sequence). The J segment lost 6 bases and the V segment lost 4 bases, leaving 8 bases of the junction unmatched. CDR3 in DNA: TGTGCCAGCAGCCTCAATTTCGGGGGGGGCGAGCAGTACTTC. Translated: CASSLNFGGGEQYF.

This clonotype was counted many times. This chain joins TRBV6-2 or TRBV6-3 and TRBJ1-2, with D possibly being TRBD1 (5 bases). Trimming left V 0 bases short and J 6 bases short, with 11 bases between. There are 14 residues in the CDR3. CDR1 and CDR2 from the germline V gene are MNHEY and SVGEGT. The CDR3 sequence: CASSYSGLLDGYTF. CDR3 nucleotides: TGTGCCAGCAGTTACTCGGGGCTCTTAGATGGCTACACCTTC.